This is a list of T cell receptor beta chains from one sample in a study of shared clonotypes between healthy human individuals. Clones were read by immunoSEQ multiplex PCR, and TCRdb kept only the in-frame ones, dropping some. The sample lists approximately 350,000 clones, 96% occurring once. The sequencing input was memory CD8+ T cells sorted from blood. The source of these receptors is a man aged 25-45 years in good health. Each CDR3 is given with its conserved first and last residue. Fields, in order: D gene, CDR3 length, J gene, V gene, clone size, CDR3 protein, CDR3 DNA. The D gene is left open where the match is weak. Rows may omit the clone size; those that give it use once, few, many or a size class.

>-|13|TRBJ2-5|TRBV28|-
CASSYRSQETQYF
TGTGCCAGCAGTTACAGGAGCCAAGAGACCCAGTACTTC
>-|16|TRBJ1-5|TRBV2|-
CASSTHLGRINQPQHF
TGTGCCAGCAGTACCCATCTAGGACGGATAAATCAGCCCCAGCATTTT
>-|13|TRBJ2-7|TRBV9|-
CASPSYSLYEQYF
TGTGCCAGCCCCTCATATAGCCTCTACGAGCAGTACTTC
>TRBD2|17|TRBJ2-7|TRBV5-1|-
CASSLAGLAGGAREQYF
TGCGCCAGCAGCTTGGCGGGACTAGCGGGAGGGGCGCGCGAGCAGTACTTC
>-|15|TRBJ1-2|TRBV23-1|-
CASSQSSGGKDGYTF
TGCGCCAGCAGTCAATCTAGTGGAGGGAAGGATGGCTACACCTTC
>-|11|TRBJ2-3|TRBV2|-
CASSVGASQYF
TGTGCCAGCAGTGTGGGTGCGTCGCAGTATTTT
>-|14|TRBJ2-6|TRBV6-1|-
CASSDHSGANVLTF
TGTGCCAGCAGTGATCATTCTGGGGCCAACGTCCTGACTTTC
>-|13|TRBJ2-3|TRBV10-3|-
CAISESIGDTQYF
TGTGCCATCAGTGAGTCAATCGGTGATACGCAGTATTTT
>-|12|TRBJ2-4|TRBV10-2|few
CASSEARLGQYF
TGCGCCAGCAGTGAGGCCAGGTTGGGTCAGTACTTC
>-|14|TRBJ1-2|TRBV30|-
CAWRTGWGKEGYTF
TGTGCCTGGAGGACGGGGTGGGGGAAGGAAGGCTACACCTTC
>-|13|TRBJ2-5|TRBV6-1|-
CASSDGAEETQYF
TGTGCCAGCAGTGACGGGGCGGAAGAGACCCAGTACTTC
>-|13|TRBJ2-1|TRBV7-2|-
CASSLVASGSLFF
-
>-|19|TRBJ2-7|TRBV21-1|-
CASSKSAGQGRSGGYEQYF
TGTGCCAGCAGCAAATCGGCCGGACAGGGAAGGTCAGGCGGCTACGAGCAGTACTTC
>TRBD2|17|TRBJ2-1|TRBV29-1|once
CSVEGGLAGVMYNEQFF
TGCAGCGTTGAGGGCGGGCTAGCGGGAGTAATGTACAATGAGCAGTTCTTC
>-|13|TRBJ1-5|TRBV10-2|-
CASSDFKNQPQHF
TGCGCCAGCAGTGATTTTAAGAATCAGCCCCAGCATTTT
>TRBD1|14|TRBJ2-7|TRBV29-1|once
CSVELPGGTYEQYF
TGCAGCGTTGAATTACCAGGGGGAACCTACGAGCAGTACTTC
>-|15|TRBJ1-1|TRBV19|once
CASSSGARMNTEAFF
TGTGCCAGTAGTAGTGGCGCCCGTATGAACACTGAAGCTTTCTTT
>TRBD2|14|TRBJ2-7|TRBV6-5|-
CASSYGGLPYEQYF
TGTGCCAGCAGTTACGGGGGACTACCCTACGAGCAGTACTTC
>-|15|TRBJ1-3|TRBV30|-
CAWSVGPSSGNTIYF
TGTGCCTGGAGCGTCGGACCGAGCTCTGGAAACACCATATATTTT
>-|14|TRBJ1-5|TRBV19|-
CASSIGGPTQPQHF
TGTGCCAGTAGTATAGGGGGCCCGACTCAGCCCCAGCATTTT
>-|16|TRBJ2-3|TRBV18|-
CASSPQGASGGSTQYF
TGTGCCAGCTCACCGCAGGGGGCTTCAGGCGGGAGCACGCAGTATTTT
>-|13|TRBJ1-1|TRBV7-3|once
CASSLIGGTEAFF
TGTGCCAGCAGCTTAATCGGGGGGACTGAAGCTTTCTTT
>-|14|TRBJ1-2|TRBV5-1|-
CASSFDTISYGYTF
TGCGCCAGCAGCTTCGATACCATCTCATATGGCTACACCTTC
>TRBD1|15|TRBJ1-3|TRBV11-2|-
CASSLGTGSGNTIYF
TGTGCCAGCAGCTTAGGGACAGGATCTGGAAACACCATATATTTT
>-|14|TRBJ2-2|TRBV6-5|-
CASSLTANTGELFF
TGTGCCAGCAGTTTGACCGCGAACACCGGGGAGCTGTTTTTT
>TRBD2|15|TRBJ2-7|TRBV18|-
CASSPFTSGNYEQYF
TGTGCCAGCTCACCATTTACTAGCGGGAACTACGAGCAGTACTTC
>TRBD1|16|TRBJ1-1|TRBV18|-
CASSPKGQGTNTEAFF
TGTGCCAGCTCACCGAAGGGACAGGGGACGAACACTGAAGCTTTCTTT
>-|13|TRBJ2-1|TRBV9|-
CASSAGSRNEQFF
TGTGCCAGCAGCGCCGGGAGTCGGAATGAGCAGTTCTTC
>TRBD1|17|TRBJ2-7|TRBV6-1|-
CASSELVGGDRGLEQYF
TGTGCCAGCAGTGAACTTGTTGGCGGGGACAGGGGGCTCGAGCAGTACTTC
>TRBD1|13|TRBJ1-1|TRBV5-6|few
CASSLRDRDEAFF
TGTGCCAGCAGCTTGCGGGACAGGGACGAAGCTTTCTTT
>-|16|TRBJ2-2|TRBV6-6|-
CASSLGGSGAAGELFF
TGTGCCAGCTCCTTGGGAGGTTCAGGCGCGGCCGGGGAGCTGTTTTTT
>-|12|TRBJ1-2|TRBV5-4|-
CASSRYEGGYTF
TGTGCCAGCAGCCGATACGAGGGGGGCTACACCTTC
>-|14|TRBJ2-1|TRBV10-3|-
CATPSGLTYNEQFF
TGTGCCACCCCGAGCGGGTTAACCTACAATGAGCAGTTCTTC
>-|13|TRBJ2-3|TRBV7-9|-
CASSLAGADTQYF
TGTGCCAGCAGCTTAGCGGGAGCAGATACGCAGTATTTT
>-|15|TRBJ1-1|TRBV28|-
CASSLMGELNTEAFF
TGTGCCAGCAGTTTAATGGGAGAGCTGAACACTGAAGCTTTCTTT
>TRBD2|13|TRBJ2-7|TRBV29-1|-
CSVLAGGAYEQYF
TGCAGCGTCCTAGCGGGAGGGGCCTACGAGCAGTACTTC
>-|13|TRBJ2-2|TRBV11-3|-
CASSLGLGGELFF
TGTGCCAGCAGCTTAGGCCTCGGCGGGGAGCTGTTTTTT
>-|14|TRBJ1-2|TRBV29-1|-
CSVVESGAYYGYTF
TGCAGCGTTGTGGAGTCAGGGGCCTACTATGGCTACACCTTC
>-|15|TRBJ2-7|TRBV4-1|-
CASSQFSLPLGEQYF
TGCGCCAGCAGCCAATTCAGCCTCCCCCTCGGCGAGCAGTACTTC
>TRBD1|15|TRBJ2-7|TRBV27|-
CASTTGTGGTYEQYF
TGTGCCAGCACCACCGGGACAGGGGGGACCTACGAGCAGTACTTC
>-|15|TRBJ2-1|TRBV27|-
CASSLSSGSYNEQFF
TGTGCCAGCAGTTTATCTAGCGGCTCCTACAATGAGCAGTTCTTC
>TRBD1|14|TRBJ1-5|TRBV6-1|once
CASSRQGVDQPQHF
TGTGCCAGCAGTCGACAGGGGGTCGATCAGCCCCAGCATTTT
>-|12|TRBJ1-2|TRBV5-1|-
CASSLQGYGYTF
TGCGCCAGCAGCTTACAGGGTTATGGCTACACCTTC
>-|15|TRBJ2-1|TRBV5-1|-
CASSLESQGGNEQFF
TGCGCCAGCAGCTTGGAGTCCCAGGGTGGCAATGAGCAGTTCTTC
>-|15|TRBJ2-6|TRBV28|-
CASSLSGAGANVLTF
TGTGCCAGCAGTTTATCGGGGGCTGGGGCCAACGTCCTGACTTTC
>TRBD2|13|TRBJ2-7|TRBV19|-
CASSIASGTEQYF
TGTGCCAGTAGTATAGCCAGCGGGACCGAGCAGTACTTC
>TRBD2|16|TRBJ2-3|TRBV7-2|-
CASSLGASGRGDTQYF
TGTGCCAGCAGCTTAGGAGCTAGCGGGAGGGGGGATACGCAGTATTTT
>-|15|TRBJ2-3|TRBV7-6|-
CASSLSTGTLGTQYF
TGTGCCAGCAGCTTATCAACGGGGACCCTCGGGACGCAGTATTTT
>TRBD1|14|TRBJ2-7|TRBV27|once
CASSTVRGPYEQYF
TGTGCCAGCAGTACGGTCAGGGGGCCCTACGAGCAGTACTTC
>-|14|TRBJ1-2|TRBV30|-
CAWSGSGGFYGYTF
TGTGCCTGGAGTGGATCAGGAGGGTTCTATGGCTACACCTTC
>-|16|TRBJ1-2|TRBV4-2|-
CASSQAKSGGSYGYTF
TGTGCCAGCAGCCAAGCGAAAAGTGGGGGGTCCTATGGCTACACCTTC
>-|14|TRBJ1-2|TRBV5-1|-
CASSWEGSDYGYTF
TGCGCCAGCAGCTGGGAGGGCTCAGACTATGGCTACACCTTC
>-|14|TRBJ2-7|TRBV11-2|-
CASSLVREWYEQYF
TGTGCCAGCAGCTTAGTCAGGGAGTGGTACGAGCAGTACTTC
>-|16|TRBJ1-5|TRBV19|once
CASSIGGGASNQPQHF
TGTGCCAGTAGTATAGGAGGAGGGGCTAGCAATCAGCCCCAGCATTTT
>TRBD1|15|TRBJ1-2|TRBV18|once
CASSPLQGVGYGYTF
TGTGCCAGCTCACCATTACAGGGGGTGGGCTATGGCTACACCTTC
>-|13|TRBJ2-7|TRBV28|-
CASSAGLPGEQYF
TGTGCCAGCAGTGCAGGGTTACCGGGGGAGCAGTACTTC
>-|14|TRBJ2-1|TRBV9|-
CASSVEGSYNEQFF
TGTGCCAGCAGCGTAGAGGGCAGTTACAATGAGCAGTTCTTC
>-|15|TRBJ1-2|TRBV28|-
CASSQRVDSNDGYTF
TGTGCCAGCAGTCAAAGGGTGGACAGTAACGATGGCTACACCTTC
>-|14|TRBJ2-1|TRBV5-4|-
CASSFDLGLNEQFF
TGTGCCAGCAGCTTCGACCTAGGGCTCAATGAGCAGTTCTTC
>TRBD1|15|TRBJ2-7|TRBV19|once
CASSIDGQGRYEQYF
TGTGCCAGTAGTATAGATGGACAGGGGAGATACGAGCAGTACTTC